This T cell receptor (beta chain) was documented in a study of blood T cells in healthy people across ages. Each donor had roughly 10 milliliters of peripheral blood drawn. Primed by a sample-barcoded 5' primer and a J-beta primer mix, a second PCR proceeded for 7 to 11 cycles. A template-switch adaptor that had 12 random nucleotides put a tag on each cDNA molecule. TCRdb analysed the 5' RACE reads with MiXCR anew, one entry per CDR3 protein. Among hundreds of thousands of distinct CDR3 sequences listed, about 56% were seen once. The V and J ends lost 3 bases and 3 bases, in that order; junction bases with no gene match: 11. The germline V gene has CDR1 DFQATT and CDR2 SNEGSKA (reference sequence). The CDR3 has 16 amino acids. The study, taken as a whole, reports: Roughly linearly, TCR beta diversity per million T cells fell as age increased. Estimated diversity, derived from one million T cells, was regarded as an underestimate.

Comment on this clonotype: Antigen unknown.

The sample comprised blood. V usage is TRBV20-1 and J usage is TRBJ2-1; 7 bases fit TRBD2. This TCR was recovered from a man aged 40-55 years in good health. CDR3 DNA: TGCAGTGCTAGGAGCCTAGCGGAGCTGCTCTACAATGAGCAGTTCTTC. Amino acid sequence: CSARSLAELLYNEQFF.